The 29 T cell receptor beta chains listed next were all sequenced from one sample in a study of response to subunit inactivated influenza vaccine. TCRdb re-called the RT-PCR reads with MiXCR, one entry per CDR3 protein. The sample lists a few hundred thousand distinct CDR3 sequences, around 15% occurring once. Sequenced here: PBMCs from blood, sampled about 11 days after vaccination. These receptors were taken from a man aged 45 to 65 who received an inactivated influenza vaccine.

This clonotype was observed a handful of times. The gene calls are TRBV5-1 and TRBJ2-1; TRBD1 agrees at 8 bases. V lost 1 base, J lost 8 bases, and 11 bases stayed unmatched. This CDR3 has 16 residues. Per germline, CDR1 SGHRS and CDR2 YFSETQ. CDR3 protein: CASSLLFGQGSDEQFF. CDR3 sequence (DNA): TGCGCCAGCAGCTTGTTATTTGGACAGGGATCGGATGAGCAGTTCTTC.

The rearrangement joins TRBV18 to TRBJ2-3; D could derive from TRBD1 or TRBD2 (5 bases each). The V end was cut by 3 bases, the J end by 3 bases, with 13 bases between. The CDR3 loop spans 15 amino acids. Germline V gene sequence: CDR1 KGHSH, CDR2 LQKENI. The CDR3 protein is CASSPQLAGTDTQYF. The DNA of the CDR3 is TGTGCCAGCTCACCTCAGCTAGCAGGGACAGATACGCAGTATTTT.

The CDR3 region has the DNA TGCAGTGCTACTCAGAACAGGGGCGAGCAGTACTTC. It encodes CSATQNRGEQYF. This rearrangement joins TRBV20-1 to TRBJ2-7, with 7 bases fitting TRBD1. Germline V gives CDR1 DFQATT, CDR2 SNEGSKA (reference sequence). The CDR3 is 12 residues long. With V trimmed by 4 bases and J by 6 bases, 6 bases remained unmatched.

This clonotype was seen more than once but under ten times. The V and J genes are TRBV15 and TRBJ2-1; either TRBD1 or TRBD2 may fit D (7 bases each). This CDR3 spans 15 amino acids. Germline-derived CDR1 and CDR2 are LNHNV and YYDKDF (reference sequence). V lost 1 base, J lost 8 bases, and 15 bases lay in between. The DNA of the CDR3 is TGTGCCACCAGCAGAGTTCCTTCAGGGGGGGATGAGCAGTTCTTC. Its protein is CATSRVPSGGDEQFF.

This clonotype was seen a few times. This chain joins TRBV7-2 and TRBJ1-1, with 7 bases fitting TRBD1. This CDR3 comprises 14 residues. Trimming removed 1 base from V and 6 bases from J; junction bases left unmatched: 5. Germline loops: CDR1 SGHTA, CDR2 FQGNSA. The CDR3 coding sequence is TGTGCCAGCAGCTTAGTAGGGGGCACCGCTGAAGCTTTCTTT. Protein: CASSLVGGTAEAFF.

This clonotype was seen once. CDR3 in DNA: TGTGCCAGCACTCGGGGACAGGGGCGAACCGGGGAGCTGTTTTTT. As protein: CASTRGQGRTGELFF. The rearrangement joins TRBV2 to TRBJ2-2; 10 bases align to TRBD1. The ends lost 7 bases at V and 5 bases at J; junction bases unmatched: 7. This CDR3 spans 15 amino acids. In germline, CDR1 is SNHLY, CDR2 FYNNEI.

This clonotype was observed a few times. The chain combines TRBV12-3 or TRBV12-4 with TRBJ2-5; D gene unclear. V was shortened by 6 bases and J by 3 bases, with 14 bases between the two germline ends. CDR3 length: 14 residues. Written as DNA, the CDR3 is TGTGCCAGCAGACGGACGGAAGCAAAAGAGACCCAGTACTTC. Translation: CASRRTEAKETQYF.

This clonotype was detected a few times. This chain connects TRBV30 to TRBJ2-5; D possibly uses TRBD1 or TRBD2 (5 bases each). Looked up from germline, CDR1 is GTSNPN and CDR2 is SVGIG (reference sequence). The CDR3 sequence is 15 residues long. The V gene lost 5 bases and the J gene lost 0 bases, with 16 bases spanning the gap. The CDR3 spells CAWGSAGAYQETQYF. CDR3 nucleotide sequence: TGTGCCTGGGGCTCGGCCGGGGCGTACCAAGAGACCCAGTACTTC.

This clonotype occurred a few times. The chain uses TRBV9 and TRBJ2-3; D perhaps matches TRBD1 (6 bases). The CDR3 runs 16 residues. The V and J ends lost 4 bases and 0 bases respectively, with 15 bases between them. In germline, CDR1 is SGDLS, CDR2 YYNGEE. The CDR3 region is CASSPRGSGSTDTQYF. Here the CDR3 DNA reads TGTGCCAGCAGCCCCAGGGGAAGCGGAAGCACAGATACGCAGTATTTT.

The chain links TRBV6-5 to TRBJ2-5; 13 nucleotides align to TRBD2. V lost 4 bases, J lost 5 bases, and 10 bases stayed unmatched. Per germline, CDR1 MNHEY and CDR2 SVGAGI. The CDR3 is made up of 17 amino acids. DNA of the CDR3: TGTGCCAGCAGTTGGACTAGCGGGGGTGGAGGGGTTGAGACCCAGTACTTC. Translating it yields CASSWTSGGGGVETQYF.

The genes are TRBV6-1 and TRBJ2-5; possible D gene TRBD1, 5 bases. Germline V lookup: CDR1 MNHNS, CDR2 SASEGT. This CDR3 is 15 amino acids long. Trimming left V 6 bases short and J 2 bases short, with 16 bases between. CDR3 in DNA: TGTGCCAGCAGATCTTCTTGGAGACAGCAAGAGACCCAGTACTTC. Residues: CASRSSWRQQETQYF.

This clonotype was picked up many times. The chain employs TRBV12-3 or TRBV12-4 and TRBJ2-5; 8 nucleotides match TRBD1. The CDR3 extends over 14 amino acids. Trimming removed 1 base from V and 4 bases from J; junction bases left unmatched: 2. CDR3 sequence (DNA): TGTGCCAGCAGTTTAGGACAGGGGTTAGAGACCCAGTACTTC. Translated, it gives CASSLGQGLETQYF.

The chain uses TRBV12-3 or TRBV12-4 and TRBJ2-1; 10 bases line up with TRBD2. The length of the CDR3 is 13 residues. With 6 bases clipped from V and 6 bases from J, the junction kept 2 bases outside the gene matches. In DNA, the CDR3 is TGTGCCAGCAGGGGACTAGCGTTCAATGAGCAGTTCTTC. Protein: CASRGLAFNEQFF.

The chain links TRBV11-1 to TRBJ2-3, with D maybe TRBD2 (6 bases). V was trimmed by 7 bases and J by 7 bases, leaving 15 bases between them. Germline V gives CDR1 SGHAT, CDR2 FQDESV (reference sequence). The CDR3 contains 13 residues. As DNA, the CDR3 is TGTGCCAGCACCTCTCAGGGACTCCATACGCAGTATTTT. It encodes CASTSQGLHTQYF. The variable domain in full, with the rest retrieved from reference TRBV11-1 and TRBJ2-3, is EAEVAQSPRYKITEKSQAVAFWCDPISGHATLYWYRQILGQGPELLVQFQDESVVDDSQLPKDRFSAERLKGVDSTLKIQPAELGDSAMYLCASTSQGLHTQYFGPGTRLTVL.

The chain couples TRBV7-2 to TRBJ2-5; possibly TRBD2 for D (5 bases). CDR1 and CDR2 from the germline V gene are SGHTA and FQGNSA. The CDR3 has 15 amino acids. The V end was cut by 4 bases, the J end by 0 bases, with 12 bases between. CDR3 sequence reads: CASSSLAGYQETQYF. CDR3 bases: TGTGCCAGCAGCTCATTGGCGGGTTACCAAGAGACCCAGTACTTC.

V and J are TRBV20-1 and TRBJ2-1; tentative D call: TRBD1 (6 bases). Germline V gene sequence: CDR1 DFQATT, CDR2 SNEGSKA (reference sequence). V lost 4 bases and J lost 3, with 16 bases in between. The CDR3 has 15 residues. The CDR3 region has the DNA TGCAGTGCTATAGGGACACACGTAATCTACAATGAGCAGTTCTTC. Encoded protein: CSAIGTHVIYNEQFF.

This clonotype was observed many times. This chain uses TRBV24-1 with TRBJ2-5, with 8 bases identical to TRBD1. Germline V gene sequence: CDR1 KGHDR, CDR2 SFDVKD. The CDR3 contains 15 residues. J lost 2 bases, V lost 3 bases, and 4 bases had no gene match. CDR3 sequence: CATSDRDRLQETQYF. In nucleotides, the CDR3 is TGTGCCACCAGTGATCGGGACAGGCTGCAAGAGACCCAGTACTTC.

The chain recombines TRBV12-3 or TRBV12-4 with TRBJ1-3; no definite D call. The V and J ends lost 5 bases and 0 bases respectively, with 14 bases between them. This CDR3 spans 16 amino acids. CDR3 DNA: TGTGCCAGCAGTCCCCAGATGATGTTCTCTGGAAACACCATATATTTT. Protein sequence: CASSPQMMFSGNTIYF.

The J gene is TRBJ1-2, the V gene TRBV7-9; D perhaps matches TRBD1 (5 bases). CDR3 length: 15 residues. Per the germline V gene, CDR1 is SEHNR and CDR2 is FQNEAQ (reference sequence). V lost 5 bases and J 7 bases, leaving 20 bases between the germline ends. The CDR3 loop is CASSSTVGVSSGYTF. CDR3 nucleotides: TGTGCCAGCAGCAGTACAGTGGGGGTTTCCTCTGGCTACACCTTC.

The chain recombines TRBV28 with TRBJ2-1, with D perhaps being TRBD1 or TRBD2 (5 bases each). CDR1 and CDR2 (germline): MDHEN, SYDVKM. The ends were cut back, 6 bases at V and 7 bases at J, with 13 bases in the middle. The CDR3 runs 13 residues. CDR3 coding DNA: TGTGCCAGCAGCTCGGGACCGTGGAATGAGCAGTTCTTC. Protein sequence: CASSSGPWNEQFF.

The table lists this clonotype with a count of one. CDR3 DNA sequence: TGCGCCAGCAGCACTTCACCCCTAGGTTCCCACGAGCAGTACTTC. As protein: CASSTSPLGSHEQYF. V and J are TRBV5-1 and TRBJ2-7; D uncertain. This CDR3 has 15 residues. Per germline, CDR1 SGHRS and CDR2 YFSETQ. V was trimmed by 4 bases and J by 5 bases, leaving 19 bases between them.

This clonotype has ten or more counts. The chain employs TRBV7-2 and TRBJ2-3, with 9 bases that match TRBD2. V trimming: 6 bases; J trimming: 5 bases; junction bases outside the gene matches: 0. This CDR3 has 12 residues. CDR1 is SGHTA, CDR2 FQGNSA, per germline. CDR3 DNA sequence: TGTGCCAGCAGTAGCGGGAGAGATACGCAGTATTTT. It yields the protein CASSSGRDTQYF.

V usage is TRBV29-1 and J usage is TRBJ1-1; D is unresolved. The length of the CDR3 is 13 residues. Trimming removed 7 bases at V and 0 bases at J, with 12 bases between. Germline-derived CDR1 and CDR2 are SQVTM and ANQGSEA. The CDR3 is CSGAGLMNTEAFF. CDR3 sequence (DNA): TGCAGCGGGGCAGGATTGATGAACACTGAAGCTTTCTTT.

This clonotype was seen repeatedly, ten times or more. This sequence joins TRBV7-2 and TRBJ2-7; TRBD2 matches at 7 bases. Germline CDR1 and CDR2: SGHTA and FQGNSA. Trimming removed 8 bases from V and 0 bases from J; junction bases left unmatched: 10. CDR3 length: 15 residues. The CDR3 loop is CASRSRRGSSYEQYF. In DNA form, the CDR3 reads TGTGCCAGCCGAAGCCGTCGCGGGAGCTCCTACGAGCAGTACTTC.

The genes are TRBV20-1 and TRBJ2-5; 7 bases line up with TRBD1. CDR3 size: 12 residues. V shed 6 bases, J shed 1 base, and the junction held 2 bases outside the gene matches. Germline V gene data show CDR1 as DFQATT and CDR2 as SNEGSKA (reference sequence). The CDR3 here is CSARDSQETQYF. The DNA of the CDR3 is TGCAGTGCCAGGGACAGCCAAGAGACCCAGTACTTC.

This clonotype was counted a few times. The chain joins TRBV6-2 or TRBV6-3 to TRBJ1-6; D uncertain. The CDR3 sequence is 13 residues long. Germline V gives CDR1 MNHEY, CDR2 SVGEGT. V lost 5 bases and J 7 bases, leaving 9 bases between the germline ends. The CDR3 protein is CASSHHGNSPLHF. The CDR3 DNA reads as TGTGCCAGCAGTCATCACGGGAATTCACCCCTCCACTTT.

This clonotype has a handful of counts. The V gene is TRBV5-1, the J gene TRBJ2-5; perhaps TRBD1 as D (5 bases). The V end was cut by 0 bases, the J end by 4 bases, with 10 bases between. From germline, CDR1 is SGHRS and CDR2 YFSETQ. This CDR3 contains 14 residues. In DNA form, the CDR3 reads TGCGCCAGCAGCTTGGCCTCAGGGCCAGAGACCCAGTACTTC. Translated: CASSLASGPETQYF.

The chain recombines TRBV20-1 with TRBJ2-5; 9 nucleotides match TRBD1. With 0 bases clipped from V and 5 bases from J, the junction kept 10 bases outside the gene matches. This CDR3 comprises 16 residues. Germline assignment: CDR1 DFQATT and CDR2 SNEGSKA (reference sequence). The CDR3 nucleotides are TGCAGTGCTAGAGATGCAGGGACAGGGAGGTCGGAGACCCAGTACTTC. Protein: CSARDAGTGRSETQYF.

In this sample, this clonotype turned up many times. The V and J genes are TRBV10-3 and TRBJ2-5; 7 bases are a match to TRBD1. With 4 bases clipped from V and 3 bases from J, the junction kept 2 bases outside the gene matches. The CDR3 spans 13 residues. Germline V gene data show CDR1 as ENHRY and CDR2 as SYGVKD. The DNA for the CDR3 is TGTGCCATCAGTGGACAGGGAAAAGAGACCCAGTACTTC. This codes for CAISGQGKETQYF.